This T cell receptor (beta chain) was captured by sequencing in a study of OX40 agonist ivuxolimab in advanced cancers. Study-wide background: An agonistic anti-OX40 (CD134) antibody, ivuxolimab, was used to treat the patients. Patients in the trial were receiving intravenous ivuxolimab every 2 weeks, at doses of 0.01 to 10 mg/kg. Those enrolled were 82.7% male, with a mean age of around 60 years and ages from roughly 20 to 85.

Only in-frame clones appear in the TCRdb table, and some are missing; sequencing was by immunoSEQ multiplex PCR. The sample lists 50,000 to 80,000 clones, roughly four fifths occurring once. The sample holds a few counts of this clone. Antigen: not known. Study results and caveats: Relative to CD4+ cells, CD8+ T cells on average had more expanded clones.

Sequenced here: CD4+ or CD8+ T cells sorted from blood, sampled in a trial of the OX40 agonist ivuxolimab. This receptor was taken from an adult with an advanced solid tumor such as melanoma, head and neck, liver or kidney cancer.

The CDR3 coding sequence is TGTGCCAGCAGGAGAGAGGCTAGCGGGGGAAATGAGCAGTTCTTC. It is translated as CASRREASGGNEQFF. The chain combines TRBV7-2 with TRBJ2-1; 10 nucleotides agree with TRBD2. V lost 6 bases to trimming and J lost 7 bases; unmatched junction nucleotides: 9. Looked up from germline, CDR1 is SGHTA and CDR2 is FQGNSA. This CDR3 comprises 15 residues.